The 18 T cell receptor beta chains reported below all come from one sample, sequenced in a study of blood T cell repertoires in COVID-19. Clones were sequenced by immunoSEQ multiplex PCR, and TCRdb holds only the in-frame ones, with some missing. The sample lists about 160,000 clones, around 83% occurring once. Material for sequencing was peripheral blood. All receptors come from a man between 40 and 49 years old with acute or convalescent COVID-19.

The V and J genes are TRBV7-3 and TRBJ2-1; D gene ambiguous. Germline lookup yields CDR1 SGHTA and CDR2 FQGTGA. Trimming shortened V by 5 bases and J by 0 bases, and 5 bases separated the two germline ends. The CDR3 is 13 residues long. The CDR3 sequence: CASSPGSYNEQFF. The CDR3 bases are TGTGCCAGCAGCCCCGGCTCCTACAATGAGCAGTTCTTC.

This chain links TRBV5-6 with TRBJ2-1; D gene unclear. The CDR3 is 15 residues long. V dropped 1 base and J dropped 1 base, with 9 bases sitting between them. The germline V gene encodes CDR1 SGHDT and CDR2 YYEEEE. CDR3 amino acids: CASSLRSTSYNEQFF. Here the CDR3 DNA reads TGTGCCAGCAGCTTGAGAAGTACTTCCTACAATGAGCAGTTCTTC.

The chain recombines TRBV19 with TRBJ1-4; no clear D. The CDR3 loop spans 14 amino acids. V was shortened by 3 bases and J by 5 bases, with 10 bases between the two germline ends. Germline CDR1 and CDR2: LNHDA and SQIVND (reference sequence). CDR3 amino acids: CASSITGANEKLFF. Written as DNA, the CDR3 is TGTGCCAGTAGTATCACTGGAGCGAATGAAAAACTGTTTTTT.

This chain links TRBV5-1 with TRBJ1-6; 11 bases agree with TRBD1. Germline V gene data show CDR1 as SGHRS and CDR2 as YFSETQ. The CDR3 loop spans 14 amino acids. The junction had 4 bases not matched to a gene; V was cut back by 4 bases and J by 10 bases. The CDR3 nucleotides are TGCGCCAGCAGCCGGGACAGGGGGAGATCACCCCTCCACTTT. This translates into CASSRDRGRSPLHF.

The genes are TRBV15 and TRBJ1-1; D might be TRBD1 (6 bases). The V gene lost 0 bases and the J gene lost 5 bases, with 13 bases spanning the gap. Germline CDR1 and CDR2: LNHNV and YYDKDF (reference sequence). CDR3 length: 15 amino acids. CDR3 residues: CATSRDSAGVTEAFF. The CDR3, as DNA: TGTGCCACCAGCAGAGATTCGGCAGGGGTAACTGAAGCTTTCTTT.

This chain joins TRBV19 and TRBJ2-3; TRBD1 matches 7 bases. Germline-derived CDR1 and CDR2 are LNHDA and SQIVND (reference sequence). V gave up 1 base and J gave up 7 bases; unmatched junction bases: 8. This CDR3 is 15 amino acids long. For the CDR3, the DNA is TGTGCCAGTAGTATAGCCGGGACAGTTGAATATACGCAGTATTTT. It specifies CASSIAGTVEYTQYF.

CDR3 sequence reads: CASSQVYSGGSYEQYF. CDR3 in DNA: TGTGCCAGCAGCCAAGTTTATTCAGGGGGCTCCTACGAGCAGTACTTC. The rearrangement joins TRBV14 to TRBJ2-7; 7 positions match TRBD1. The V gene end was trimmed by 1 base and the J gene end by 0 bases; junction bases not matched to a gene: 6. The V gene's germline CDR1 is SGHDN and CDR2 FVKESK. The CDR3 has 16 residues. The full variable domain, with the rest looked up from reference TRBV14 and TRBJ2-7, is EAGVTQFPSHSVIEKGQTVTLRCDPISGHDNLYWYRRVMGKEIKFLLHFVKESKQDESGMPNNRFLAERTGGTYSTLKVQPAELEDSGVYFCASSQVYSGGSYEQYFGPGTRLTVT.

This chain joins TRBV13 and TRBJ1-6; the match to TRBD1 covers 7 bases. Germline V lookup: CDR1 PRHDT, CDR2 FYEKMQ (reference sequence). The CDR3 runs 19 residues. With V trimmed by 1 base and J by 0 bases, 9 bases remained unmatched. The CDR3 loop reads CASSLVGAGGSSYNSPLHF. The CDR3 bases are TGTGCCAGCAGCTTAGTAGGTGCAGGGGGGAGCTCCTATAATTCACCCCTCCACTTT.

The rearrangement links TRBV3-1 (or the pseudogene TRBV3-2) to TRBJ1-3; 7 bases match TRBD1. Trimming removed 4 bases from V and 4 bases from J; junction bases left unmatched: 7. Germline assignment: CDR1 LGHDT and CDR2 YNNKEL (reference sequence). This CDR3 comprises 15 residues. DNA of the CDR3: TGTGCCAGCAGCCCAGGGTGGGGACAGGGAAACACCATATATTTT. This gives the protein CASSPGWGQGNTIYF.

The chain links TRBV11-3 to TRBJ2-7, with a tentative D call TRBD1 (6 bases). This CDR3 contains 13 residues. The ends were cut back, 5 bases at V and 6 bases at J, with 14 bases in the middle. Germline CDR1 is SGHNT and CDR2 is YENEEA. CDR3 sequence reads: CASSIRDTGEQYF. The CDR3 DNA is TGTGCCAGCAGCATCCGGGACACCGGCGAGCAGTACTTC. Looking up the rest from reference TRBV11-3 and TRBJ2-7 gives the full variable domain: EAGVVQSPRYKIIEKKQPVAFWCNPISGHNTLYWYLQNLGQGPELLIRYENEEAVDDSQLPKDRFSAERLKGVDSTLKIQPAELGDSAVYLCASSIRDTGEQYFGPGTRLTVT.

As for this clone: Other DNA sequences in this specimen translate into the identical CDR3. The V call is TRBV29-1, the J call TRBJ1-1; TRBD1 matches 7 bases. J was trimmed by 2 bases and V by 6 bases; bases with no gene match: 3. Germline V CDR1 and CDR2: SQVTM, ANQGSEA. This CDR3 region has 12 residues. CDR3 sequence (DNA): TGCAGCGTGGGACAGTTCAACACTGAAGCTTTCTTT. Translating gives CSVGQFNTEAFF.

The chain carries TRBV18 and TRBJ2-7; D gene ambiguous. The CDR3 sequence is 13 residues long. The germline V and J ends were trimmed by 1 base and 3 bases, with 7 bases remaining between them. Germline V gene data show CDR1 as KGHSH and CDR2 as LQKENI. Here the CDR3 reads CASSPQNFYEQYF. CDR3 nucleotides: TGTGCCAGCTCACCACAAAACTTCTACGAGCAGTACTTC.

This sequence joins TRBV6-2 or TRBV6-3 and TRBJ1-5; no firm D call. Deletions cut 0 bases from V and 6 bases from J, with 15 bases between. The CDR3 extends over 16 amino acids. Germline CDR1 MNHEY, CDR2 SVGEGT. CDR3 amino acids: CASSYSTGRRGQPQHF. DNA for the CDR3: TGTGCCAGCAGTTACTCAACGGGGAGACGGGGTCAGCCCCAGCATTTT.

The rearrangement joins TRBV3-1 (or the pseudogene TRBV3-2) to TRBJ2-7, with a tentative D call TRBD1 (5 bases). Per the germline V gene, CDR1 is LGHDT and CDR2 is YNNKEL (reference sequence). V was trimmed by 4 bases and J by 4 bases, leaving 17 bases between them. This CDR3 has 15 amino acids. The CDR3 spells CASSPDRGYLYEQYF. CDR3 in DNA: TGTGCCAGCAGCCCCGATAGGGGCTATCTATACGAGCAGTACTTC.

The chain joins TRBV5-1 to TRBJ1-2; a possible D gene is TRBD1 (5 bases). Trimming removed 0 bases from V and 6 bases from J, with 15 bases in between. This CDR3 has 15 amino acids. The V gene's germline CDR1 is SGHRS and CDR2 YFSETQ. CDR3 bases: TGCGCCAGCAGCTTGGCCGTCAGGGAGGGCGATGGCTACACCTTC. Amino acid sequence: CASSLAVREGDGYTF. Based on the CDR3 plus reference TRBV5-1 and TRBJ1-2, the full variable domain is KAGVTQTPRYLIKTRGQQVTLSCSPISGHRSVSWYQQTPGQGLQFLFEYFSETQRNKGNFPGRFSGRQFSNSRSEMNVSTLELGDSALYLCASSLAVREGDGYTFGSGTRLTVV.

The chain is built from TRBV28 and TRBJ1-2; D perhaps matches TRBD1 (5 bases). In germline, CDR1 is MDHEN, CDR2 SYDVKM. The length of the CDR3 is 15 residues. Between the trimmed V and J ends, which lost 4 bases and 6 bases, there was a span of 18 bases. The CDR3 DNA reads as TGTGCCAGCAGTTCGGGACTCCCCCTATTAGATGGCTACACCTTC. Protein sequence: CASSSGLPLLDGYTF.

The chain is built from TRBV7-2 and TRBJ2-7; 12 nucleotides align to TRBD2. The CDR3 length is 16 residues. Germline V gene sequence: CDR1 SGHTA, CDR2 FQGNSA. V lost 5 bases to trimming and J lost 3 bases; unmatched junction nucleotides: 8. The chain's CDR3 is CASSPAPGLAGYEQYF. CDR3 DNA sequence: TGTGCCAGCAGCCCCGCACCGGGACTAGCGGGCTACGAGCAGTACTTC.

V usage is TRBV4-3 and J usage is TRBJ1-1; 8 nucleotides line up with TRBD1. The germline V gene has CDR1 LGHNA and CDR2 YSLEER. The CDR3 spans 13 residues. V lost 5 bases to trimming and J lost 5 bases; unmatched junction nucleotides: 4. The CDR3 DNA is TGCGCCAGCAGCTTCAGACAGGGGACTGAAGCTTTCTTT. Encoded protein: CASSFRQGTEAFF.